These T cell receptor beta chains were read from a single sample in a study of T-cell reconstitution after alpha-beta-depleted transplantation in children. Via MiXCR, TCRdb re-called the PCR reads, giving one row per CDR3 protein. The data hold some 200,000 distinct CDR3 sequences, with approximately 11% observed a single time. This sample comprised PBMCs, obtained before TCRalphabeta/CD19-depleted stem cell transplant. The receptors come from a child younger than two with acute myeloid leukemia, due to receive a stem cell transplant. CDR3s include the opening cysteine and the closing phenylalanine or tryptophan. Each record gives: V gene, D gene, J gene, clone size, CDR3 DNA, CDR3 protein. A D gene is named only where the DNA matches it firmly. For some rows the clone size is stated as once, few or many, or as a class when expanded; others skip it.

v_gene: TRBV12-3/TRBV12-4
d_gene: -
j_gene: TRBJ1-1
abundance: many
CDR3nt: TGTGCCAGCAGCCAAAACCGGGCCGGGGATGCTTTCTTT
CDR3aa: CASSQNRAGDAFF

v_gene: TRBV5-1
d_gene: -
j_gene: TRBJ2-1
abundance: many
CDR3nt: TGCGCCAGCAGCGGAACGGGTGAGCAGTTCTTC
CDR3aa: CASSGTGEQFF

v_gene: TRBV7-6
d_gene: TRBD2
j_gene: TRBJ2-1
abundance: few
CDR3nt: TGTGCCAGCAGCCGAACTAGCGGGGGAAACAATGAGCAGTTCTTC
CDR3aa: CASSRTSGGNNEQFF

v_gene: TRBV5-1
d_gene: TRBD2
j_gene: TRBJ2-6
abundance: many
CDR3nt: TGCGCCAGCAGCTTCCCACCCACTGGCGGGAGTTTGTTTTCTGGGGCCAACGTCCTGACTTTC
CDR3aa: CASSFPPTGGSLFSGANVLTF

v_gene: TRBV5-1
d_gene: -
j_gene: TRBJ2-4
abundance: many
CDR3nt: TGCGCCAGCAGCTCCTCCGGGGGAGCCAAAAACATTCAGTACTTC
CDR3aa: CASSSSGGAKNIQYF

v_gene: TRBV6-6
d_gene: TRBD2
j_gene: TRBJ2-1
abundance: many
CDR3nt: TGTGCCAGCAGTCAGATGACTAGCGGGAGGAATGAGCAGTTCTTC
CDR3aa: CASSQMTSGRNEQFF

v_gene: TRBV20-1
d_gene: -
j_gene: TRBJ2-2
abundance: many
CDR3nt: TGCAGTGCTAGTCGAGGGACTTCTTTTGGTGGGGAGCTGTTTTTT
CDR3aa: CSASRGTSFGGELFF

v_gene: TRBV7-6
d_gene: -
j_gene: TRBJ1-4
abundance: many
CDR3nt: TGTGCCAGCAGCTCTGATACCAGGGTTAGCGAAAAACTGTTTTTT
CDR3aa: CASSSDTRVSEKLFF

v_gene: TRBV10-3
d_gene: -
j_gene: TRBJ1-4
abundance: many
CDR3nt: TGTGCCATCAGTGAGACAGGCACAACTAATGAAAAACTGTTTTTT
CDR3aa: CAISETGTTNEKLFF

v_gene: TRBV6-2/TRBV6-3
d_gene: TRBD2
j_gene: TRBJ2-7
abundance: few
CDR3nt: TGTGCCAATTCTAGCGGGAGCTCCTACGAGCAGTACTTC
CDR3aa: CANSSGSSYEQYF

v_gene: TRBV7-9
d_gene: -
j_gene: TRBJ2-5
abundance: many
CDR3nt: TGTGCCAGCAGCTTAGTCGGCCTAGCGCAAGAGACCCAGTACTTC
CDR3aa: CASSLVGLAQETQYF

v_gene: TRBV20-1
d_gene: TRBD2
j_gene: TRBJ2-3
abundance: -
CDR3nt: TGCAGTTCTCCTAGCGGGAGTTCAGATACGCAGTATTTT
CDR3aa: CSSPSGSSDTQYF

v_gene: TRBV4-2
d_gene: TRBD1
j_gene: TRBJ1-2
abundance: many
CDR3nt: TGTGCCAGCAGCCAAGTCCAGGGGGCGCGCGGCTACACCTTC
CDR3aa: CASSQVQGARGYTF

v_gene: TRBV3-1
d_gene: -
j_gene: TRBJ2-1
abundance: -
CDR3nt: TGTGCCAGCAGCCAAGACCCGAGACCCCACAATGAGCAGTTCTTC
CDR3aa: CASSQDPRPHNEQFF

v_gene: TRBV6-1
d_gene: -
j_gene: TRBJ1-1
abundance: many
CDR3nt: TGTGCCAGCAACCTACAGGGATTGGGCACTGAAGCTTTCTTT
CDR3aa: CASNLQGLGTEAFF

v_gene: TRBV14
d_gene: -
j_gene: TRBJ2-2
abundance: many
CDR3nt: TGTGCCAGCAGCCAAGCCGGGGCGACCGGGGAGCTGTTTTTT
CDR3aa: CASSQAGATGELFF

v_gene: TRBV3-1
d_gene: -
j_gene: TRBJ2-1
abundance: -
CDR3nt: TGTGCCAGCAGCCAGGAGGGGGGACTCCTCAATGAGCAGTTCTTC
CDR3aa: CASSQEGGLLNEQFF

v_gene: TRBV2
d_gene: TRBD2
j_gene: TRBJ2-1
abundance: many
CDR3nt: TGTGCCAGCAGTGGGGCGGGGGGATCCTACAATGAGCAGTTCTTC
CDR3aa: CASSGAGGSYNEQFF

v_gene: TRBV30
d_gene: -
j_gene: TRBJ1-5
abundance: many
CDR3nt: TGTGCCTGGAGTGGGGGACACGGAAATCAGCCCCAGCATTTT
CDR3aa: CAWSGGHGNQPQHF

v_gene: TRBV6-1
d_gene: -
j_gene: TRBJ1-6
abundance: many
CDR3nt: TGTGCCAGCAGTAGGCTCTCCTATAATTCACCCCTCCACTTT
CDR3aa: CASSRLSYNSPLHF

v_gene: TRBV29-1
d_gene: -
j_gene: TRBJ2-1
abundance: many
CDR3nt: TGCAGCGTGGTGGGGTGGGGGATCAAAAATGAGCAGTTCTTC
CDR3aa: CSVVGWGIKNEQFF

v_gene: TRBV3-1
d_gene: TRBD2
j_gene: TRBJ2-1
abundance: many
CDR3nt: TGTGCCAGCAGCCAAGCGGGGGGATACAATGAGCAGTTCTTC
CDR3aa: CASSQAGGYNEQFF

v_gene: TRBV5-1
d_gene: -
j_gene: TRBJ1-1
abundance: many
CDR3nt: TGCGCCAGCAGCTTGGACCCGGGATTGAACACTGAAGCTTTCTTT
CDR3aa: CASSLDPGLNTEAFF

v_gene: TRBV2
d_gene: -
j_gene: TRBJ1-3
abundance: many
CDR3nt: TGTGCCAGCAGCGCTAGGGGGGTTGGAAACACCATATATTTT
CDR3aa: CASSARGVGNTIYF

v_gene: TRBV6-2/TRBV6-3
d_gene: -
j_gene: TRBJ2-1
abundance: -
CDR3nt: TGTGCCACCTCGCCAAAGCCTTTAGGTTTGTCCTACAATGAGCAGTTCTTC
CDR3aa: CATSPKPLGLSYNEQFF

v_gene: TRBV25-1
d_gene: -
j_gene: TRBJ2-1
abundance: many
CDR3nt: TGTGCCAGCAGTGAATTCAAGGGATATGAGCAGTTCTTC
CDR3aa: CASSEFKGYEQFF

v_gene: TRBV7-7
d_gene: TRBD2
j_gene: TRBJ2-1
abundance: many
CDR3nt: TGTGCCAGCAGCTTAGCAGCGGGAGGGCCCCATGAGCAGTTCTTC
CDR3aa: CASSLAAGGPHEQFF

v_gene: TRBV11-3
d_gene: -
j_gene: TRBJ2-5
abundance: many
CDR3nt: TGTGCCAGCAGCGAGAGGAGGGGGGAGACCCAGTACTTC
CDR3aa: CASSERRGETQYF

v_gene: TRBV11-1
d_gene: -
j_gene: TRBJ2-1
abundance: -
CDR3nt: TGTGCCAGCAGCTTATCTGATGAGCAGTTCTTC
CDR3aa: CASSLSDEQFF

v_gene: TRBV20-1
d_gene: TRBD2
j_gene: TRBJ2-1
abundance: many
CDR3nt: TGCAGTGCCCTACCTAGCGGAGGCCCTTACAATGAGCAGTTCTTC
CDR3aa: CSALPSGGPYNEQFF

v_gene: TRBV24-1
d_gene: TRBD2
j_gene: TRBJ2-1
abundance: -
CDR3nt: TGTGCCACCAGTGCTAGCGGGAGTACGTCCTACAATGAGCAGTTCTTC
CDR3aa: CATSASGSTSYNEQFF

v_gene: TRBV12-3/TRBV12-4
d_gene: -
j_gene: TRBJ1-1
abundance: many
CDR3nt: TGTGCCAGCAGTTCCTTGGATGGTGAAGCTTTCTTT
CDR3aa: CASSSLDGEAFF

v_gene: TRBV9
d_gene: -
j_gene: TRBJ1-3
abundance: -
CDR3nt: TGTGCCAGCAGCGTAGGGGTAGCCTCTGGAAACACCATATATTTT
CDR3aa: CASSVGVASGNTIYF

v_gene: TRBV2
d_gene: -
j_gene: TRBJ1-1
abundance: many
CDR3nt: TGTGCCAGCGGCTCACGACAGACTAACACTGAAGCTTTCTTT
CDR3aa: CASGSRQTNTEAFF

v_gene: TRBV7-8
d_gene: -
j_gene: TRBJ1-3
abundance: many
CDR3nt: TGTGCCAGCAGCCCTGGGAGTCCCTCTGGAAACACCATATATTTT
CDR3aa: CASSPGSPSGNTIYF

v_gene: TRBV7-6
d_gene: TRBD1
j_gene: TRBJ2-2
abundance: many
CDR3nt: TGTGCCAGCAGCTATCAGACAGGGTTGGACACCGGGGAGCTGTTTTTT
CDR3aa: CASSYQTGLDTGELFF

v_gene: TRBV5-1
d_gene: TRBD2
j_gene: TRBJ2-1
abundance: many
CDR3nt: TGCGCCAGCAGCTTGACTGGAGGGAGGGAAAATGAGCAGTTCTTC
CDR3aa: CASSLTGGRENEQFF

v_gene: TRBV20-1
d_gene: TRBD1
j_gene: TRBJ2-7
abundance: many
CDR3nt: TGCAGTGCCGATTCGGGACAGTCCTACGAGCAGTACTTC
CDR3aa: CSADSGQSYEQYF

v_gene: TRBV7-8
d_gene: -
j_gene: TRBJ2-7
abundance: many
CDR3nt: TGTGCCAGCAGCACCGGCTGGCAGGGGTACGAGCAGTACTTC
CDR3aa: CASSTGWQGYEQYF

v_gene: TRBV7-9
d_gene: -
j_gene: TRBJ2-3
abundance: many
CDR3nt: TGTGCCAGCAGCTTAAGGCGGGATATATGGGATACGCAGTATTTT
CDR3aa: CASSLRRDIWDTQYF

v_gene: TRBV15
d_gene: TRBD1
j_gene: TRBJ1-4
abundance: few
CDR3nt: TGTGCCACCAGCAGAGACCCCCCCCGGGACAGGGGTGAAAAACTGTTTTTT
CDR3aa: CATSRDPPRDRGEKLFF